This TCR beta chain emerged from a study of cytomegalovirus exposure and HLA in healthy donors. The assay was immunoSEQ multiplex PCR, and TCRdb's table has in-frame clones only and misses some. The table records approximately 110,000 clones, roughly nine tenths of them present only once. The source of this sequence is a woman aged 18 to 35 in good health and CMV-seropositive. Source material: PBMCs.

The DNA of the CDR3 is TGTGCCAGCAGCGTAGGATCGGGGGGAGTGTTTGGCTACACCTTC. Protein: CASSVGSGGVFGYTF. This chain links TRBV9 with TRBJ1-2; TRBD1 is a possible D gene (5 bases). CDR1 and CDR2 (germline): SGDLS, YYNGEE. Trimming took off 0 bases at V and 7 bases at J, with 16 bases between the two ends. This CDR3 has 15 amino acids.